This T cell receptor (beta chain) is from a study of CD8+ T cells in alopecia areata. At the level of the study: Tofacitinib continued for 6 to 18 months and was then withheld for 6 months. Study findings and constraints: Because of a solitary nonresponder, the connection of baseline CD8+ expansion to response stays uncertain. Tofacitinib did not eliminate many expanded lesional clones from scalp or blood. Among the 100 top clones, expanded CD8+ clones, like scalp clonality, were significantly decreased by tofacitinib.

Treatment noted: oral pan-JAK inhibitor, 5-10 mg twice daily. Germline CDR1 is SGHTA and CDR2 is FQGNSA. The CDR3 contains 14 residues. Trimming shortened V by 2 bases and J by 9 bases, and 14 bases separated the two germline ends. This clone was seen more than once but under ten times. Its matching antigen is unknown. RNA, once extracted, was reverse transcribed into cDNA for use as the sequencing template. The table came from immunoSEQ multiplex PCR; TCRdb's copy has only in-frame clones and leaves some out. Of 110,000 or so clones listed, roughly 60% were seen once; the top ten hold about 31%. The TCR sequence derives from a human donor with alopecia areata. J is TRBJ2-1 and V is TRBV7-2, with D unclear. The sequences come from CD8+ T cells sorted from blood, collected at week 4, from a patient treated with tofacitinib. CDR3 loop: CASSLTPMATEQFF. DNA of the CDR3: TGTGCCAGCAGCTTAACCCCAATGGCCACTGAGCAGTTCTTC.